What follows are 25 T cell receptor beta chains derived from one specimen sequenced in a study of beta chain features in type 1 diabetes. Expressed TCRB transcripts were sequenced because the isolated RNA had all been reverse transcribed beforehand. Sequenced by immunoSEQ multiplex PCR; TCRdb stores in-frame clones only, minus some. The sample yields under 450,000 clones, approximately 13% seen once. Sequenced material: naive CD4+ T cells from blood. The receptors stem from a man aged 30 to 39 in good health.

This clone was counted a few times. The DNA of the CDR3 is TGTGCCAGCAACCACCGGGACAGGGTAGAAGAGACCCAGTACTTC. Amino acids: CASNHRDRVEETQYF. J is TRBJ2-5 and V is TRBV5-4; 9 positions match TRBD1. Germline V gene sequence: CDR1 SGHNT, CDR2 YYREEE (reference sequence). V trimming: 6 bases; J trimming: 3 bases; junction bases outside the gene matches: 9. The CDR3 totals 15 residues.

There are a few counts of this clone. This sequence joins TRBV25-1 and TRBJ1-2; possible D gene TRBD1, 6 bases. Germline V gives CDR1 MGHDK, CDR2 SYGVNS. V was cut by 8 bases and J by 4 bases, with 11 bases left in between. The CDR3 extends over 12 amino acids. The CDR3, as DNA: TGTGCCAGCCAGGACAGCTCCTATGGCTACACCTTC. It codes for CASQDSSYGYTF.

This clone was detected a few times. The junction departs from the called germline gene at one end, perhaps through a read error. The rearrangement joins TRBV30 to TRBJ1-2; TRBD1 aligns across 7 bases. The CDR3 runs 12 residues. The germline V gene has CDR1 GTSNPN and CDR2 SVGIG (reference sequence). CDR3 region: CAWSPDRNGCTF. The CDR3 nucleotides read TGTGCCTGGAGTCCGGACAGGAATGGCTGCACCTTC. Variable domain in full (rest from reference TRBV30 and TRBJ1-2): SQTIHQWPATLVQPVGSPLSLECTVEGTSNPNLYWYRQAAGRGLQLLFYSVGIGQISSEVPQNLSASRPQDRQFILSSKKLLLSDSGFYLCAWSPDRNGCTFGSGTRLTVV.

The chain carries TRBV18 and TRBJ1-1; maybe TRBD1 (5 bases). Germline CDR1 is KGHSH and CDR2 is LQKENI. V was cut by 4 bases and J by 3 bases, with 15 bases left in between. The CDR3 length is 15 residues. As DNA, the CDR3 is TGTGCCAGCTCACTTACCCCAGCAGGGTACACTGAAGCTTTCTTT. Protein: CASSLTPAGYTEAFF.

The chain joins TRBV5-4 to TRBJ2-7; weak D call: TRBD1 (6 bases). CDR1 is SGHNT and CDR2 is YYREEE in the germline V gene (reference sequence). V was clipped by 0 bases and J by 3 bases, with 13 bases between them. The CDR3 is 15 residues long. CDR3 loop: CASSLGRGKVYEQYF. The CDR3 DNA sequence: TGTGCCAGCAGCTTGGGTAGGGGGAAGGTCTACGAGCAGTACTTC.

The chain recombines TRBV9 with TRBJ2-3, with 8 bases matching TRBD2. The trim removed 4 bases at V and 3 bases at J, leaving 7 bases unmatched. Looked up from germline, CDR1 is SGDLS and CDR2 is YYNGEE. The CDR3 consists of 15 residues. CDR3 in amino acids: CASSRGGGGTDTQYF. DNA of the CDR3: TGTGCCAGCAGCCGTGGTGGCGGGGGGACAGATACGCAGTATTTT.

This clone was seen only a few times. V and J are TRBV5-1 and TRBJ2-3, with D hard to call. Trimming left V 0 bases short and J 11 bases short, with 10 bases between. Germline CDR1 and CDR2: SGHRS and YFSETQ. The CDR3 has 12 residues. The CDR3 spells CASSLDANLQYF. CDR3 coding DNA: TGCGCCAGCAGCTTGGACGCGAACCTGCAGTATTTT.

In this sample, this clone turned up a few times. V and J are TRBV2 and TRBJ2-7; D ambiguous. The CDR3 totals 12 residues. Trimming took 4 bases from V and 6 from J, leaving 10 bases between them. The germline gives CDR1 SNHLY, CDR2 FYNNEI. CDR3 sequence reads: CASSVGPGEQYV. The CDR3 coding sequence is TGTGCCAGCAGTGTCGGTCCCGGCGAGCAGTACGTC.

This clone was observed a few times. V is TRBV7-8 and J is TRBJ2-1; 7 bases line up with TRBD1. Germline CDR1 is SGHVS and CDR2 is FQNEAQ. J lost 4 bases, V lost 3 bases, and 6 bases had no gene match. This CDR3 has 15 amino acids. The CDR3 sequence is CASSFAGTVYNEQFF. DNA for the CDR3: TGTGCCAGCAGCTTCGCCGGGACAGTTTACAATGAGCAGTTCTTC.

The rearrangement links TRBV30 to TRBJ2-1; TRBD2 aligns across 13 bases. CDR3 size: 18 residues. Trimming at V came to 0 bases and at J to 0 bases, leaving 5 bases not matched to a gene. The germline V gene encodes CDR1 GTSNPN and CDR2 SVGIG (reference sequence). The CDR3 is CAWSVVRTSGSSYNEQFF. The CDR3 region has the DNA TGTGCCTGGAGTGTAGTCCGGACTAGCGGGAGCTCCTACAATGAGCAGTTCTTC. The whole variable domain, filled in from reference TRBV30 and TRBJ2-1, reads SQTIHQWPATLVQPVGSPLSLECTVEGTSNPNLYWYRQAAGRGLQLLFYSVGIGQISSEVPQNLSASRPQDRQFILSSKKLLLSDSGFYLCAWSVVRTSGSSYNEQFFGPGTRLTVL.

This clone was recorded a few times. CDR3 sequence: CASRRGALNTEAFF. Here the CDR3 DNA reads TGTGCCAGCAGGCGGGGGGCCTTGAACACTGAAGCTTTCTTT. V gene TRBV6-5 combines with J gene TRBJ1-1, with D maybe TRBD1 (6 bases). CDR3 size: 14 residues. Germline CDR1 reads MNHEY; CDR2 reads SVGAGI. V lost 6 bases, J lost 0 bases, and 11 bases lay in between.

The table lists this clone with a few counts. This rearrangement joins TRBV20-1 to TRBJ1-2, with a possible D match to TRBD1 (5 bases). The V end lost 3 bases, the J end lost 6 bases, and 8 bases lay between the germline ends. Per the germline V gene, CDR1 is DFQATT and CDR2 is SNEGSKA (reference sequence). CDR3 size: 11 residues. The DNA of the CDR3 is TGCAGTGCTAGGGGGGTTAATGGCTACACCTTC. This gives the protein CSARGVNGYTF.

This chain joins TRBV10-3 and TRBJ2-7, with D perhaps TRBD2 (5 bases). Trimming took 7 bases from V and 2 from J, leaving 15 bases between them. From germline, CDR1 is ENHRY and CDR2 SYGVKD. The CDR3 loop spans 14 amino acids. The CDR3 protein is CAIKDGGLTYEQYF. The CDR3 region has the DNA TGTGCCATCAAGGACGGAGGATTGACCTACGAGCAGTACTTC.

This clone was seen a handful of times. Other DNA sequences in this specimen translate into the identical CDR3. Written as DNA, the CDR3 is TGTGCCAGCTCACGCCAGGCAACTGAAGCTTTCTTT. Translated: CASSRQATEAFF. The chain couples TRBV18 to TRBJ1-1; D ambiguous. The CDR3 has 12 amino acids. Germline V gives CDR1 KGHSH, CDR2 LQKENI. V was shortened by 4 bases and J by 5 bases, with 8 bases between the two germline ends.

The chain links TRBV2 to TRBJ1-5; no reliable D call. V was pared by 2 bases and J by 11 bases, with 10 bases between. The CDR3 covers 12 residues. From germline, CDR1 is SNHLY and CDR2 FYNNEI. CDR3 coding DNA: TGTGCCAGCAGTGAACTGGGTGGTACCCAGCATTTT. Protein sequence: CASSELGGTQHF.

This clone was detected only a few times. This chain connects TRBV9 to TRBJ2-7, with D possibly matching TRBD2 (6 bases). Germline CDR1 is SGDLS and CDR2 is YYNGEE. Trimming pared 0 bases from V and 5 bases from J, leaving 36 bases between. CDR3 length: 22 residues. The CDR3 DNA follows: TGTGCCAGCAGCGTAGATGCAGGCCGTCTCCGTTTAACGGAGGGTTACGGGGACGAGCAGTACTTC. Translated, it gives CASSVDAGRLRLTEGYGDEQYF.

This rearrangement joins TRBV27 to TRBJ2-5; D may be TRBD2 (5 bases). The germline V and J ends were trimmed by 3 bases and 5 bases, with 10 bases remaining between them. The germline gives CDR1 MNHEY, CDR2 SMNVEV (reference sequence). The CDR3 runs 13 residues. The CDR3 DNA reads TGTGCCAGCAGTTTTCGGGGAGCGGAGACCCAGTACTTC. Translated: CASSFRGAETQYF.

The J gene is TRBJ2-1, the V gene TRBV7-9; TRBD2 matches 9 bases. CDR3 length: 11 residues. Germline V gene sequence: CDR1 SEHNR, CDR2 FQNEAQ (reference sequence). The ends lost 4 bases at V and 14 bases at J; junction bases unmatched: 3. The CDR3 nucleotides are TGTGCCAGCAGCTCACTAGCGGGCAAGTTCTTC. Translating gives CASSSLAGKFF. The full variable domain, completed using reference TRBV7-9 and TRBJ2-1, is DTGVSQNPRHKITKRGQNVTFRCDPISEHNRLYWYRQTLGQGPEFLTYFQNEAQLEKSRLLSDRFSAERPKGSFSTLEIQRTEQGDSAMYLCASSSLAGKFFGPGTRLTVL.

The gene calls are TRBV7-2 and TRBJ1-5; D is undetermined. V gave up 7 bases and J gave up 0 bases, with 13 bases separating them. Germline loops: CDR1 SGHTA, CDR2 FQGNSA. This CDR3 region has 15 residues. The CDR3 DNA is TGTGCCAGCACCAAGACATGGGATAGCAATCAGCCCCAGCATTTT. It encodes CASTKTWDSNQPQHF.

The chain links TRBV30 to TRBJ2-2; D is perhaps TRBD1 or TRBD2 (5 bases each). The CDR3 totals 13 residues. V shed 8 bases and J shed 5 bases, with 15 bases lying between them. In germline, CDR1 is GTSNPN, CDR2 SVGIG (reference sequence). CDR3 sequence reads: CAHGSRVTGELFF. The CDR3 nucleotides are TGTGCCCATGGGAGCAGGGTAACCGGGGAGCTGTTTTTT.

This clone was counted a few times. The CDR3: CASTQLGGINNEQFF. The CDR3 DNA sequence: TGTGCCAGTACACAACTAGGGGGAATTAACAATGAGCAGTTCTTC. This chain uses TRBV19 with TRBJ2-1; weak D call: TRBD1 (6 bases). The V end was cut by 7 bases, the J end by 5 bases, with 18 bases between. The CDR3 covers 15 residues. Germline CDR1 LNHDA, CDR2 SQIVND (reference sequence).

V and J are TRBV18 and TRBJ1-1; D is uncertain. Germline loops: CDR1 KGHSH, CDR2 LQKENI. This CDR3 comprises 13 residues. Trimming took off 11 bases at V and 0 bases at J, with 13 bases between the two ends. The CDR3 spells CASSGDMNTEAFF. CDR3 DNA: TGTGCCTCATCCGGAGATATGAACACTGAAGCTTTCTTT.

As to this clone: The junction departs from the called germline gene at one end, perhaps through a read error. The chain has TRBV25-1 and TRBJ2-7, with D possibly being TRBD1 (5 bases). Germline loops: CDR1 MGHDK, CDR2 SYGVNS. The CDR3 extends over 13 amino acids. The CDR3 DNA follows: TGTGCCAGCAGTGTCCCAGGGTCCTCCGAGCAGTACTTC. Translation: CASSVPGSSEQYF.

This clone came up a few times. The chain uses TRBV6-1 and TRBJ1-6; D perhaps matches TRBD1 (5 bases). The CDR3 loop spans 17 amino acids. Per germline, CDR1 MNHNS and CDR2 SASEGT. V was cut by 4 bases and J by 0 bases, with 13 bases left in between. The CDR3 DNA reads TGTGCCAGCAGTGCACAGGCCCCAAGCTCCTATAATTCACCCCTCCACTTT. This encodes CASSAQAPSSYNSPLHF.

V gene TRBV6-1 combines with J gene TRBJ2-5, with D tentatively TRBD2 (6 bases). Trimming stripped 6 bases from V and 1 base from J, with 15 bases between. CDR1 and CDR2 (germline): MNHNS, SASEGT. This CDR3 spans 15 amino acids. CDR3 in DNA: TGTGCCAGCAGCCTTGTGGGGGGAAGCCAAGAGACCCAGTACTTC. Translating it yields CASSLVGGSQETQYF.